One and the same sample provided the 2 T cell receptor beta chains below, sequenced in a study of T cells in localized non-small cell lung cancer. Here immunoSEQ multiplex PCR was the method, and the copy in TCRdb shows in-frame clones only, minus some. The table records under 15,000 clones, around four fifths of them present only once. The material was peripheral blood, obtained before any cancer treatment. These receptors were obtained from a male donor at least 60 years old with stage I lung adenocarcinoma.

This sequence joins TRBV5-4 and TRBJ2-2, with no clear D. Trimming removed 1 base from V and 2 bases from J, with 12 bases in between. The germline V gene encodes CDR1 SGHNT and CDR2 YYREEE (reference sequence). This CDR3 region has 16 residues. The CDR3 region is CASSLRRTINTGELFF. CDR3 sequence (DNA): TGTGCCAGCAGCTTGAGACGGACGATCAACACCGGGGAGCTGTTTTTT.

V and J are TRBV11-2 and TRBJ2-1, with D possibly matching TRBD2 (5 bases). The CDR3 is 15 residues long. V gave up 1 base and J gave up 4 bases, with 11 bases separating them. Germline values: CDR1 SGHAT, CDR2 FQNNGV. The CDR3 bases are TGTGCCAGCAGCTTAGGAGGGAGCGTTTACAATGAGCAGTTCTTC. Protein sequence: CASSLGGSVYNEQFF.